This T cell receptor beta chain was recovered during a study of OX40 agonist ivuxolimab in advanced cancers. For the wider study: The costimulatory receptor OX40 (CD134) was targeted by ivuxolimab, a fully human IgG2 agonistic monoclonal antibody. Prior anti-PD-1, anti-PD-L1 or anti-CTLA-4 therapy was permitted, and approximately 41% of dose-escalation patients had received checkpoint inhibitors. Peripheral TCRbeta sequencing was intended to test whether TCR sequence diversity was altered and clonal T-cell expansion was caused by ivuxolimab. Of the 50 to 55 dose-escalation patients, hepatocellular carcinoma was present in about 20, melanoma in around 15, renal cell carcinoma in 9 and head and neck cancer in 9. Partial responses occurred in three dose-escalation patients: two with cutaneous melanoma and one with hepatocellular carcinoma. Intravenous ivuxolimab was administered to patients every 2 weeks at six dose levels: 0.01, 0.1, 0.3, 1.5, 3 and 10 mg/kg. The paper reports the monotherapy dose-escalation portion (N = 52 patients) of the phase I ivuxolimab trial. A male proportion of 75% to 85% and a mean age of roughly 58 years, ranging from about 20 to 85, were recorded for the dose-escalation cohort.

Patients with a history of autoimmune disease or receiving systemic immunosuppression were excluded from the trial. Peripheral blood for TCR sequencing was collected from all dose cohorts at baseline, on cycle 4 day 1, and on cycle 7 day 1. The samples were taken from a phase I, first-in-human, multicenter, open-label dose-escalation trial of ivuxolimab. Adults with locally advanced or metastatic melanoma, renal cell, hepatocellular, or head and neck squamous cell carcinoma were enrolled in the trial. CD4+ and CD8+ T cells were sorted separately from peripheral blood before TCR sequencing. Details on this clone: Its antigen has not been determined. The sample holds no much larger clone one base away, and base qualities are not on file.

What the authors observed across the whole study: At doses of 0.1 to 3.0 mg/kg, clonal expansion of both CD4+ and CD8+ T cells in blood was seen between baseline and week 6. In partial responders in the 0.1-3.0 mg/kg groups, normalized peripheral clonal expansion was found to be among the lowest, especially among CD8+ T cells. Low levels of normalized T-cell clonal expansion were also seen in some nonresponding patients. After ivuxolimab, more expanded clones were found on average in CD8+ T cells than in CD4+ T cells. The antigen specificity of the peripheral T cells that underwent clonal expansion was not determined.

For sequencing of the TCRbeta CDR3 region, genomic DNA was extracted from the sorted cells. The immunoSEQ Assay was used for sequencing of TCRbeta CDR3 regions. In TCRdb, the immuneACCESS table is reduced to in-frame sequences with V and J assigned. These tables do not hold every clone; where another copy was compared, an unresolved V gene accounts for under half, and the others remain unexplained. The sample table shows about 54,000 clones, and around four fifths are seen once. The ten largest clonotypes hold 0.95% to 1.5% of the sample. The clonotype comes from an adult with an advanced solid tumor such as melanoma, head and neck, liver or kidney cancer. Sequenced material: CD4+ or CD8+ T cells sorted from blood, taken in a trial of the OX40 agonist ivuxolimab.

The CDR3 here reads CASSGSGRDEQYF. The sequenced DNA: TGTGCCAGCTCAGGCTCAGGGAGAGACGAGCAGTACTTC. The chain joins TRBV18 to TRBJ2-7; the D element could tentatively be TRBD1 or TRBD2, as 5 bases agree for each. For CDR1 and CDR2, the germline V gene lists KGHSH and LQKENI. The CDR3 has 13 amino acids, counting the end cysteine and phenylalanine. Of all the DNA, just the CDR3 is kept, 39 bases in frame from base 1. V and J are truncated by 5 bases and 5 bases respectively, leaving an intervening sequence of 13 bases.